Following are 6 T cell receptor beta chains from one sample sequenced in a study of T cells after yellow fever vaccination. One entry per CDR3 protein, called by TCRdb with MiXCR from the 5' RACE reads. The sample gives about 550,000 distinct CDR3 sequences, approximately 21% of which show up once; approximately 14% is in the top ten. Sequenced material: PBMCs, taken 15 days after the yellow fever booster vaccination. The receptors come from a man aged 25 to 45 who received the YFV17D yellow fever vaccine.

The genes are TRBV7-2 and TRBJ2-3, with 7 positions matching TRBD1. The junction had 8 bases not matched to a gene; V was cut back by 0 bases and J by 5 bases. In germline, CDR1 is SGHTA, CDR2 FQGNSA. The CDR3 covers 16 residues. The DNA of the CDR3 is TGTGCCAGCAGCTTAGCGCCGGGACAGAGGGAAGATACGCAGTATTTT. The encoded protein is CASSLAPGQREDTQYF.

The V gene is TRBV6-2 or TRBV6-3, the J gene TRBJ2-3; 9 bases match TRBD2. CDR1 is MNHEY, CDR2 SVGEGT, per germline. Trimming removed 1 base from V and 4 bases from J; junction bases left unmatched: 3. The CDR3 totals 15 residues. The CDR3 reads CASSYLREGPDTQYF. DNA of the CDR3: TGTGCCAGCAGTTACTTGCGGGAGGGTCCAGATACGCAGTATTTT.

The CDR3 nucleotides are TGTGCCATCAGTGAAAGTAGCGGGGGCGGGCAAGAGACCCAGTACTTC. As protein: CAISESSGGGQETQYF. The chain uses TRBV10-3 and TRBJ2-5; 9 nucleotides align to TRBD2. Germline CDR1 and CDR2: ENHRY and SYGVKD. The CDR3 runs 16 residues. Losses at the gene ends were 3 bases for V and 2 bases for J; bases not matched to a gene: 7.

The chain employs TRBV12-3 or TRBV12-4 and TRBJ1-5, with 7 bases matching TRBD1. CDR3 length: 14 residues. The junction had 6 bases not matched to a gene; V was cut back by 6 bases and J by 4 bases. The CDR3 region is CASRAGTENQPQHF. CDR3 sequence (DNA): TGTGCCAGCAGGGCCGGGACAGAGAATCAGCCCCAGCATTTT.

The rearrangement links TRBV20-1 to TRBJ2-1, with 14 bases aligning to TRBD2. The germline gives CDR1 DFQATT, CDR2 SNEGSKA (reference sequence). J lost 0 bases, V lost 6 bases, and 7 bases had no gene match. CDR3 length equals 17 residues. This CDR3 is CSACGLAGGRSYNEQFF. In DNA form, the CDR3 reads TGCAGTGCCTGCGGACTAGCGGGAGGCCGCTCCTACAATGAGCAGTTCTTC.

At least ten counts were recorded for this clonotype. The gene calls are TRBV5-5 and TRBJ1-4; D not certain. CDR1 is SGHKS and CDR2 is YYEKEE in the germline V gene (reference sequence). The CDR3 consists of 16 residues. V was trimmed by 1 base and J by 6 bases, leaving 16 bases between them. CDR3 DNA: TGTGCCAGCAGCTTGAGACTGGAACAGACCTATGAAAAACTGTTTTTT. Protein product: CASSLRLEQTYEKLFF.